Shown below are 15 T cell receptor beta chains from a single sample sequenced in a study of T-cell memory formation after mild COVID-19. TCRdb analysed the 5' RACE reads with MiXCR anew, one entry per CDR3 protein. The sample comprises roughly 600,000 distinct CDR3 sequences, about a sixth of which are singletons, and about 12% rests with the top ten. Material for sequencing was PBMCs or a T cell subset sorted from them (not recorded which). The receptors here all came from an adult woman who had mild COVID-19 (a few samples of this study predate the infection). Cell type and time point are not known.

This clonotype has only a few counts. The chain has TRBV25-1 and TRBJ1-4; D call uncertain. Trimming left V 3 bases short and J 8 bases short, with 13 bases between. The CDR3 is made up of 14 amino acids. Germline values: CDR1 MGHDK, CDR2 SYGVNS. CDR3 DNA: TGTGCCAGCAGTGATCCCCGCCGGAGGGAAAAACTGTTTTTT. Its protein is CASSDPRRREKLFF.

CDR3 coding DNA: TGTGCCAGCAGTGAATTGGGCCAGGGTAGAGAGCAGTACTTC. Translation gives CASSELGQGREQYF. The rearrangement joins TRBV6-1 to TRBJ2-7; possible D gene TRBD1, 5 bases. This CDR3 contains 14 residues. V was cut by 2 bases and J by 7 bases, with 15 bases left in between. CDR1 and CDR2 (germline): MNHNS, SASEGT.

This clonotype was observed a few times. The junction shows a germline mismatch at one end, possibly a read error. This chain joins TRBV12-3 or TRBV12-4 and TRBJ2-7, with 11 bases identical to TRBD2. The CDR3 is 15 residues long. DNA for the CDR3: TGTGCCAGCAGTTTAGATAGACAGTCACTAGCGGGAGCCAACTTC. Amino acid sequence: CASSLDRQSLAGANF.

This chain links TRBV7-3 with TRBJ1-6; D is possibly TRBD1 (5 bases). V dropped 2 bases and J dropped 8 bases, with 13 bases sitting between them. CDR1 and CDR2 from the germline V gene are SGHTA and FQGTGA. The CDR3 extends over 15 amino acids. CDR3 DNA sequence: TGTGCCAGCAGCTTAGGCGGGGGTGAATATTCACCCCTCCACTTT. Protein sequence: CASSLGGGEYSPLHF.

V and J are TRBV5-1 and TRBJ1-5; no reliable D call. V was cut by 0 bases and J by 7 bases, with 14 bases left in between. Germline CDR1 and CDR2: SGHRS and YFSETQ. The CDR3 is 15 residues long. The CDR3: CASSLDSGAGQPQHF. Written as DNA, the CDR3 is TGCGCCAGCAGCTTGGATTCAGGCGCCGGGCAGCCCCAGCATTTT.

The V call is TRBV5-1, the J call TRBJ1-5; the D gene is possibly TRBD1 (5 bases). Trimming removed 2 bases from V and 1 base from J, with 10 bases in between. Germline CDR1 reads SGHRS; CDR2 reads YFSETQ. This CDR3 region has 15 residues. The CDR3 protein is CASSFTGSSNQPQHF. CDR3 in DNA: TGCGCCAGCAGCTTTACAGGCTCGAGCAATCAGCCCCAGCATTTT.

V and J are TRBV12-3 or TRBV12-4 and TRBJ1-3; 7 bases match TRBD1. The CDR3 covers 14 residues. V lost 4 bases and J lost 4; bases outside the gene matches: 4. In DNA form, the CDR3 reads TGTGCCAGCAGTTCACAGGGGCAAGGAAACACCATATATTTT. This encodes CASSSQGQGNTIYF.

This chain joins TRBV19 and TRBJ2-1; 9 bases agree with TRBD1. The CDR3 runs 11 residues. The J segment lost 13 bases and the V segment lost 4 bases, leaving 2 bases of the junction unmatched. The germline V gene has CDR1 LNHDA and CDR2 SQIVND (reference sequence). CDR3 amino acids: CASSTGQGQFF. As DNA, the CDR3 is TGTGCCAGTAGTACGGGACAGGGCCAGTTCTTC.

The chain has TRBV5-5 and TRBJ1-3; no reliable D call. The CDR3 extends over 16 amino acids. The V end was cut by 2 bases, the J end by 0 bases, with 12 bases between. Germline assignment: CDR1 SGHKS and CDR2 YYEKEE (reference sequence). CDR3 sequence reads: CASSFSPGLSGNTIYF. The CDR3 coding sequence is TGTGCCAGCAGCTTCTCGCCAGGTCTCTCTGGAAACACCATATATTTT.

This clonotype was counted between two and nine times. The chain links TRBV29-1 to TRBJ2-3; 8 nucleotides agree with TRBD1. Trimming removed 4 bases from V and 1 base from J; junction bases left unmatched: 7. CDR1 SQVTM and CDR2 ANQGSEA come from the germline V gene. The CDR3 covers 15 residues. The CDR3 DNA sequence: TGCAGCGTTGCTCTGACGACAGGGGGCACAGATACGCAGTATTTT. Translating gives CSVALTTGGTDTQYF.

This clonotype was counted at least ten times. V gene TRBV7-9 combines with J gene TRBJ1-1; 7 bases map to TRBD1. The CDR3 consists of 14 residues. After removal of 5 bases from V and 4 bases from J, the junction contained 7 bases not matched to a gene. Germline V gives CDR1 SEHNR, CDR2 FQNEAQ (reference sequence). CDR3 residues: CASSPRQGTTEAFF. CDR3 coding DNA: TGTGCCAGCAGCCCCCGACAGGGAACCACTGAAGCTTTCTTT. Drawing the rest from reference TRBV7-9 and TRBJ1-1, the complete variable domain is DTGVSQNPRHKITKRGQNVTFRCDPISEHNRLYWYRQTLGQGPEFLTYFQNEAQLEKSRLLSDRFSAERPKGSFSTLEIQRTEQGDSAMYLCASSPRQGTTEAFFGQGTRLTVV.

This rearrangement joins TRBV6-1 to TRBJ2-1; D uncertain. Germline values: CDR1 MNHNS, CDR2 SASEGT. The CDR3 loop spans 18 amino acids. V was trimmed by 7 bases and J by 2 bases, leaving 24 bases between them. The CDR3 spells CASTSPSVTTAAYNEQFF. In DNA, the CDR3 is TGTGCCAGCACCTCGCCGTCGGTGACGACGGCCGCCTACAATGAGCAGTTCTTC.

This chain uses TRBV9 with TRBJ1-6; D is ambiguous. Trimming took off 0 bases at V and 0 bases at J, with 7 bases between the two ends. The germline V gene has CDR1 SGDLS and CDR2 YYNGEE. The CDR3 covers 16 residues. The CDR3 reads CASSVAGSSYNSPLHF. The CDR3 nucleotides are TGTGCCAGCAGCGTAGCAGGCAGCTCCTATAATTCACCCCTCCACTTT.

In nucleotides, the CDR3 is TGCAGTGCGCTGCAGGGATTCTATGGCTACACCTTC. It translates to CSALQGFYGYTF. The chain employs TRBV20-1 and TRBJ1-2; TRBD1 is a possible D gene (5 bases). The length of the CDR3 is 12 residues. Per germline, CDR1 DFQATT and CDR2 SNEGSKA (reference sequence). The V end was cut by 6 bases, the J end by 4 bases, with 12 bases between.

The chain links TRBV7-6 to TRBJ1-5; the D gene is possibly TRBD1 (6 bases). CDR1 and CDR2 from the germline V gene are SGHVS and FNYEAQ. This CDR3 has 14 residues. Trimming shortened V by 5 bases and J by 7 bases, and 15 bases separated the two germline ends. Here the CDR3 DNA reads TGTGCCAGCAGCGCAGTGGGAGGGGGACAGCCCCAGCATTTT. It is translated as CASSAVGGGQPQHF.